This is a list of T cell receptor beta chains from one sample in a study of Tregs in tolerant kidney transplant recipients. Their target antigens are unknown. Sequencing used immunoSEQ multiplex PCR; TCRdb keeps in-frame clones, though not all of them. The table records about 5,600 clones, around 90% of them present only once. The specimen comprised Tregs from blood cultured with allogeneic cells, sampled before the transplant. Receptor source: a human patient who received a combined kidney and bone marrow transplant. Each CDR3 is given without its conserved first and last residue. Each record gives: D gene, V gene, CDR3 protein. D genes are given only for firm matches.

TRBD1	TRBV27	ASRTGTGIYNEQF
.	TRBV28	ASSLLGRHGDEQF
.	TRBV6-6	ASSNAQGNQPQH
.	TRBV5-6	ASTASLGVYDTQY
.	TRBV4-1	ASSQDPADSMLAKNIQY
.	TRBV6-5	ASSYAQWAANEKLF
.	TRBV10-3	AIGGNTEAF
.	TRBV6-1	ASSGEAGLEAF
.	TRBV7-2	ASSLGYTEAF
.	TRBV30	AWSRDIRGRKLF
.	TRBV7-9	ASSAGGGGFSDTQY
.	TRBV2	ASSETPGPF
.	TRBV28	ASSLLGGQTEAF
.	TRBV4-1	ASSQFVVGVGTQY
.	TRBV28	ASSFLWGEQY
.	TRBV14	ASSPYRGRQTDEQF
.	TRBV9	ASSVEGRTEAF
.	TRBV28	ASRDTTGAQETQY
.	TRBV7-9	ASSRYAYHDKSRANVLT
.	TRBV7-2	ASSNRDKAF
.	TRBV18	ASSQGPRGGYT
.	TRBV5-3	ARSSDVPDRIYNEQF